Listed below are T cell receptor beta chains from one sample, sequenced in a study of T cells in tuberculosis. Sequencing used immunoSEQ multiplex PCR; TCRdb keeps in-frame clones, though not all of them. The sample lists about 33,000 clones, 85% to 95% occurring once. The sequencing sample was made of PBMCs. The receptors were gathered from a donor under 30 with latent tuberculosis or without tuberculosis infection. Some clones in this sample may be carry-over from other donors' samples. Each CDR3 is given with its conserved first and last residue. Each record gives: D gene, clone size, J gene, V gene, CDR3 DNA, CDR3 protein. D genes are given only for firm matches. A row's size may be missing; if present it is once, few, many or a size class.

NA	NA	TRBJ2-1	TRBV5-1	TGCGCCAGCAGCTTGGAGATCTTACGGACCCTAACAGGGAATGAGCAGTTCTTC	CASSLEILRTLTGNEQFF
TRBD1	few	TRBJ1-1	TRBV5-1	TGCGCCAGCAGCTTTCAGGGGGCGGTCGAAGCTTTCTTT	CASSFQGAVEAFF
NA	NA	TRBJ2-6	TRBV13	TGTGCCAGCAGCTCAAGTACAGGGCACCTTGACTCTGGGGCCAACGTCCTGACTTTC	CASSSSTGHLDSGANVLTF
TRBD1	NA	TRBJ1-2	TRBV27	TGTGCCAGCGGGGGACAGCCCAACTATGGCTACACCTTC	CASGGQPNYGYTF
NA	few	TRBJ1-5	TRBV19	TGTGCCAGTAGTATACACAGGGTGGGCAATCAGCCCCAGCATTTT	CASSIHRVGNQPQHF
TRBD2	once	TRBJ2-1	TRBV6-1	TGTGCCAGCAGTGCACAACTAGCGGGAGCTTTCCATGAGCAGTTCTTC	CASSAQLAGAFHEQFF
TRBD1	few	TRBJ1-2	TRBV4-1	TGCGCCAGCAGCCAAGATACAGGGGGCACTGGCTACACCTTC	CASSQDTGGTGYTF
NA	NA	TRBJ2-7	TRBV28	TGTGCCAGCAGTTTGACGGAGAGCTCCTACGAGCAGTACTTC	CASSLTESSYEQYF
TRBD2	NA	TRBJ2-3	TRBV10-2	TGCGCCAGCATGGAAGCGGGGGGGTTCACAGATACGCAGTATTTT	CASMEAGGFTDTQYF
NA	NA	TRBJ2-2	TRBV27	TGTGCCAGCAGTTTTAACAGGGTCACTGGGGAGCTGTTTTTT	CASSFNRVTGELFF
NA	NA	TRBJ1-2	TRBV5-8	TGTGCCAGCAGCTTGCCCGACCGACTGAGCACTTATGGCTACACCTTC	CASSLPDRLSTYGYTF
TRBD1	NA	TRBJ2-3	TRBV10-1	TGCGCCAGCAGTGGGACAGGTTTTCCAGATACGCAGTATTTT	CASSGTGFPDTQYF
TRBD1	NA	TRBJ2-7	TRBV5-4	TGTGCCAGCAGCTCGTACAGGGGCGAGCAGTACTTC	CASSSYRGEQYF
TRBD1	NA	TRBJ1-2	TRBV28	TGTGCCAGCAGCTCCGGGACAGGGGAGAACTATGGCTACACCTTC	CASSSGTGENYGYTF
NA	NA	TRBJ2-1	TRBV27	TGTGCCAGCAGTTTAGAGGGCGTAATCACCTACAATGAGCAGTTCTTC	CASSLEGVITYNEQFF
TRBD2	NA	TRBJ2-3	TRBV5-1	TGCGCCAGCAGCCGGGAGGGGGGAGATACGCAGTATTTT	CASSREGGDTQYF
TRBD1	NA	TRBJ1-2	TRBV5-1	TGCGCCAGCAGCTTGGGGGACAGTAACTATGGCTACACCTTC	CASSLGDSNYGYTF
NA	few	TRBJ1-2	TRBV11-2	TGTGCCAGCAGCTTAGACCCTTCAGGGAACTATGGCTACACCTTC	CASSLDPSGNYGYTF
NA	NA	TRBJ1-1	TRBV5-1	TGCGCCAGCAGCTTTTCCGTGCAGGGGACCGCCCTGAACACTGAAGCTTTCTTT	CASSFSVQGTALNTEAFF
NA	NA	TRBJ2-7	TRBV5-4	TGTGCCAGCAGCCCGGAGCCCTCCTACGAGCAGTACTTC	CASSPEPSYEQYF
TRBD1	NA	TRBJ1-1	TRBV6-1	TGTGCCAGCTCAGTCTTAGGGGGCGGGACTGAAGCTTTCTTT	CASSVLGGGTEAFF
TRBD2	NA	TRBJ2-1	TRBV6-1	TGTGCCAGCAGTTCACAGCGGGAGCGATTCAATGAGCAGTTCTTC	CASSSQRERFNEQFF
TRBD1	NA	TRBJ1-5	TRBV2	TGTGCCAGCAGGGAGGACAGGGGACTCCAGCATTTT	CASREDRGLQHF